This T cell receptor beta chain stems from a study of T cell repertoires in cytomegalovirus infection (dated by TCRdb to about 2019). For the study in its entirety: Recently identified HLA-C-restricted CMV epitopes, whose presentation resists viral immunomodulation, were targeted by peptide stimulations together with well-studied HLA-B-restricted epitopes. Because public TCR beta signatures pointed to carriage of CMV infection together with the matching HLA type, the HLA type of each donor mattered for the analysis. Study-wide findings and limitations: Carriers of CMV infection plus the relevant HLA type were discriminated by the cumulative frequency of public TCR beta family members in the study cohort and in an independent approximately 400-donor cohort. The ex vivo response was dominated by HLA-C-restricted CMV-specific TCR beta clonotypes, and the single most frequent clonotype in two of eight donors was supplied by these HLA-C-restricted clonotypes.

This clonotype was observed a few times. What this receptor recognizes is not known. Qualities for individual bases were not recorded, and no much larger clone is one base off. This sample's treatment or condition label indicates: in vitro stimulation with specific CMV peptide epitopes to enrich CMV-specific T cells. CDR1 and CDR2 are drawn from the germline V gene: SGHVS, FQNEAQ. V is pared back by 3 bases and J by 5 bases, with 16 bases lying between the germline termini. The cysteine opens and the phenylalanine closes a CDR3 of 16 amino acids. The retained sequence is limited to the CDR3, 48 bases, with the frame set at the first base. TCRdb shows the sequencer as Illumina HiSeq 1500. TCRdb reprocessing: public reads trimmed at Q25 with fastp, clones called with MiXCR, in-frame beta chains kept. Each CDR3 protein appears once, grouped with its most common genes and DNA. The sample table records 700,000 to 900,000 distinct CDR3 sequences; 25% to 35% of these occur just once. The ten top clones hold less than 15% of the sample.

The input for sequencing was cultured CD8+ T cells from PBMCs, taken from culture after CMV antigen stimulation. The V and J segments used are TRBV7-8 and TRBJ2-2; the D gene is possibly TRBD1, with 5 bases matching. This TCR came from a human donor in good health (CMV status not recorded). Some clones in this sample may be carry-over from other donors' samples. The sequenced DNA is TGTGCCAGCAGCTTCCTAGGGGAAGGGGTGACCGGGGAGCTGTTTTTT. This codes for CASSFLGEGVTGELFF. Extended through the reference TRBV7-8 and TRBJ2-2 proteins, this CDR3 yields the full variable domain: GAGVSQSPRYKVAKRGQDVALRCDPISGHVSLFWYQQALGQGPEFLTYFQNEAQLDKSGLPSDRFFAERPEGSVSTLKIQRTQQEDSAVYLCASSFLGEGVTGELFFGEGSRLTVL.